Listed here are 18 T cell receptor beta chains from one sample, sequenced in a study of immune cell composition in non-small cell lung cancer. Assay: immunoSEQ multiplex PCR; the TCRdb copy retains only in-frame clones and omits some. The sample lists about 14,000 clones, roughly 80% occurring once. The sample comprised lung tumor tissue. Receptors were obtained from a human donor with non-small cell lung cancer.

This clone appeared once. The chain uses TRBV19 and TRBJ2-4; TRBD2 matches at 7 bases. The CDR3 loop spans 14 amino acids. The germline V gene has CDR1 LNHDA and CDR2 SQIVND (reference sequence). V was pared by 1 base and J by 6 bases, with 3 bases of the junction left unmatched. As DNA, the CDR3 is TGTGCCAGTAGTATAGTTGGGGAGGGAAACATTCAGTACTTC. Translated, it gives CASSIVGEGNIQYF.

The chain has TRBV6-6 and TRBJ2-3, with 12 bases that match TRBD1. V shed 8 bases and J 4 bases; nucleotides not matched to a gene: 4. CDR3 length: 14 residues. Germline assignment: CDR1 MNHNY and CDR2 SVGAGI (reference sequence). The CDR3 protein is CASRGTGGPDTQYF. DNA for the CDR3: TGTGCCAGCCGCGGGACAGGGGGCCCAGATACGCAGTATTTT.

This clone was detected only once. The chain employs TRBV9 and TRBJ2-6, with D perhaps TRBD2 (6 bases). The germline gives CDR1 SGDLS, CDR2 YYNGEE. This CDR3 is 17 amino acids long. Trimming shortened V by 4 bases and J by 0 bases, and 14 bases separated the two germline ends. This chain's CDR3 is CASSSGTDYSGANVLTF. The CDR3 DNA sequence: TGTGCCAGCAGCTCCGGGACGGACTACTCTGGGGCCAACGTCCTGACTTTC.

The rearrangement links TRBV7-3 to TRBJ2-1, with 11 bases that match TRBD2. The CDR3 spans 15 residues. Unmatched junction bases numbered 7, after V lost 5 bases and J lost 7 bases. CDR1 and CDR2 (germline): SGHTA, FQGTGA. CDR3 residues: CASSDSGRAINEQFF. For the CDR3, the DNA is TGTGCCAGCAGCGATAGCGGGAGGGCCATAAATGAGCAGTTCTTC.

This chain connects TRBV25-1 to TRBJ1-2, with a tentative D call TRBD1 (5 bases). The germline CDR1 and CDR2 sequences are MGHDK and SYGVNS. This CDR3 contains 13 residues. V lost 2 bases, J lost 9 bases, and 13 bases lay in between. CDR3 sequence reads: CASSEVQGRSYTF. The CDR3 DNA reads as TGTGCCAGCAGTGAAGTCCAGGGAAGAAGCTACACCTTC.

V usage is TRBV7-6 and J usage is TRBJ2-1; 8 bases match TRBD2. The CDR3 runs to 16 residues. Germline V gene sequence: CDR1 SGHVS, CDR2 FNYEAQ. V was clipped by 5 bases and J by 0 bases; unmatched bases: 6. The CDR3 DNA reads TGTGCCAGCAGCGACCGGGCGGGGGGCTCCTACAATGAGCAGTTCTTC. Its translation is CASSDRAGGSYNEQFF.

The CDR3 DNA reads as TGTGCCAGCAGAGAAGGATTGCGGGAGGCGAACACCGGGGAGCTGTTTTTT. Translating it yields CASREGLREANTGELFF. The V call is TRBV7-5, the J call TRBJ2-2; the table's D call TRBD2 went unverified against the DNA. TRBV7-5 is deemed a pseudogene. The CDR3 sequence is 17 residues long.

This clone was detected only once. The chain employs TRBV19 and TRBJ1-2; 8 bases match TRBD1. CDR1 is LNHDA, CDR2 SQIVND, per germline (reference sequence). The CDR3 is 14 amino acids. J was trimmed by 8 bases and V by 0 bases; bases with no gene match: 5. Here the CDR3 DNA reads TGTGCCAGTAGTATAGATCGGACAGGGAGAGGCTACACCTTC. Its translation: CASSIDRTGRGYTF.

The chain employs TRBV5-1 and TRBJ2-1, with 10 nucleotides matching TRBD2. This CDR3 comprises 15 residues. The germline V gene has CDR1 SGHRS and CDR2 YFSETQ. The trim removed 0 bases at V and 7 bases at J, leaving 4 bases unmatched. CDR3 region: CASSLGTSGTNEQFF. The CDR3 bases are TGCGCCAGCAGCTTGGGGACTAGCGGAACGAATGAGCAGTTCTTC.

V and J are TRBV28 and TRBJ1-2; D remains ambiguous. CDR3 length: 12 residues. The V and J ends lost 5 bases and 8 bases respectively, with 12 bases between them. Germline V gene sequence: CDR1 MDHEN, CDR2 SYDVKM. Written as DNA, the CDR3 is TGTGCCAGCAGTGTTAAAGGACGAGGCTACACCTTC. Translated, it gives CASSVKGRGYTF.

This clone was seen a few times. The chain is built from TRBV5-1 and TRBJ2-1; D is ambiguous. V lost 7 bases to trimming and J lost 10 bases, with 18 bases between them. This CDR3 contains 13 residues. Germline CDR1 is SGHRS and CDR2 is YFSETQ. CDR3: CASRPAPRIEQFF. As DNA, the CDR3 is TGCGCCAGCCGCCCGGCCCCGCGGATAGAGCAGTTCTTC.

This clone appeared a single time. The CDR3 reads CASSIRTSGRWSEQFF. Here the CDR3 DNA reads TGTGCCAGCAGTATCCGGACTAGCGGGAGGTGGAGTGAGCAGTTCTTC. The V and J genes are TRBV27 and TRBJ2-1, with TRBD2 identical over 14 bases. The CDR3 totals 16 residues. The V gene's germline CDR1 is MNHEY and CDR2 SMNVEV (reference sequence). With V trimmed by 5 bases and J by 9 bases, 9 bases remained unmatched.

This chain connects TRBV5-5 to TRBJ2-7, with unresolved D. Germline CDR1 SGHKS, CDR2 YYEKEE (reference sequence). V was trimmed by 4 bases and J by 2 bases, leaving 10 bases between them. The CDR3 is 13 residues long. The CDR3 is CASSRRTAYEQYF. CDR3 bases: TGTGCCAGCAGCCGCAGGACCGCCTACGAGCAGTACTTC. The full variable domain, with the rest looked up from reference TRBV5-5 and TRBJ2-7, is DAGVTQSPTHLIKTRGQQVTLRCSPISGHKSVSWYQQVLGQGPQFIFQYYEKEERGRGNFPDRFSARQFPNYSSELNVNALLLGDSALYLCASSRRTAYEQYFGPGTRLTVT.

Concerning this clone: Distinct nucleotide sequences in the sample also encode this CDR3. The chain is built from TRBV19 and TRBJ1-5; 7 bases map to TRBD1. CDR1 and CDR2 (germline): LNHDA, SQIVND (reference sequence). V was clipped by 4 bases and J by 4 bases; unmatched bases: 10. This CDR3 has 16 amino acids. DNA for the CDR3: TGTGCCAGTAGTACCCGTTCGGCAGGGGGAAATCAGCCCCAGCATTTT. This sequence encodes CASSTRSAGGNQPQHF.

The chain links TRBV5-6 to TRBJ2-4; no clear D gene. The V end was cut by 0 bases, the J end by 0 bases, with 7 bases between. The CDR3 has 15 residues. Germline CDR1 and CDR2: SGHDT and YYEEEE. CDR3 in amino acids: CASSLGVIAKNIQYF. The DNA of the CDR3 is TGTGCCAGCAGCTTGGGGGTTATAGCCAAAAACATTCAGTACTTC.

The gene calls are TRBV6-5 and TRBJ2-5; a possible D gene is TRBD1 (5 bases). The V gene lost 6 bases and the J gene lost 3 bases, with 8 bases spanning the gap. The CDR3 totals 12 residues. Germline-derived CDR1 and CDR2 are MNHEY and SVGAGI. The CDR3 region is CASRAREETQYF. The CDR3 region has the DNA TGTGCCAGCAGAGCCAGGGAAGAGACCCAGTACTTC.

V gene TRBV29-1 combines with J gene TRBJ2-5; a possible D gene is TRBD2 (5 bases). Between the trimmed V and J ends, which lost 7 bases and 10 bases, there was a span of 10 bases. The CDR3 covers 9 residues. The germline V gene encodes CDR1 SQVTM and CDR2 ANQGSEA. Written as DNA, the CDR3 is TGCAGCGCCCCGGGAATCCAGTACTTC. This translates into CSAPGIQYF.

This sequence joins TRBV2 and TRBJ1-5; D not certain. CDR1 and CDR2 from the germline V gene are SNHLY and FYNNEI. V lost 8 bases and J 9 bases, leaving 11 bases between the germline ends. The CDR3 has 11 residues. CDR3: CASRREGPQHF. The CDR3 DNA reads TGTGCCAGCCGACGGGAAGGGCCCCAGCATTTT.